This is a list of T cell receptor beta chains from one sample in a study of T cells in localized non-small cell lung cancer. The table came from immunoSEQ multiplex PCR; TCRdb's copy has only in-frame clones and leaves some out. The sample contains over a thousand clones, roughly 34% of which appear only once. Sequences were derived from lung tumor tissue, sampled before any cancer treatment. These receptors all stem from a woman aged 35-75 years with stage I squamous cell lung carcinoma. CDR3s include the opening cysteine and the closing phenylalanine or tryptophan. The D gene is left open where the match is weak. Expanded clones are given a class, and other clones once, few, many or no size at all.

clone_size: .; j_call: TRBJ1-1; v_call: TRBV6-8; d_call: TRBD1; cdr3_nt: TGTGCCAGCAGTCCCTACGGACAGGGAGAAACTGAAGCTTTCTTT; cdr3_aa: CASSPYGQGETEAFF
clone_size: .; j_call: TRBJ1-5; v_call: TRBV19; d_call: TRBD1; cdr3_nt: TGTGCCAGTAGTCCCGGGACAGGACTCAATCAGCCCCAGCATTTT; cdr3_aa: CASSPGTGLNQPQHF
clone_size: few; j_call: TRBJ1-1; v_call: TRBV6-8; d_call: .; cdr3_nt: TGTGCCAGCAGTTACAAGATCACTGAAGCTTTCTTT; cdr3_aa: CASSYKITEAFF
clone_size: .; j_call: TRBJ2-5; v_call: TRBV19; d_call: .; cdr3_nt: TGTGCCAGTAGTCCAGCCGGGGGGACCCAGTACTTC; cdr3_aa: CASSPAGGTQYF
clone_size: .; j_call: TRBJ1-3; v_call: TRBV30; d_call: .; cdr3_nt: TGTGCCTGGAGTAGTCCGCTTGGAAACACCATATATTTT; cdr3_aa: CAWSSPLGNTIYF
clone_size: few; j_call: TRBJ1-4; v_call: TRBV11-3; d_call: .; cdr3_nt: TGTGCCAGCAGCTTAGTTAACAGCCGTGATGAAAAACTGTTTTTT; cdr3_aa: CASSLVNSRDEKLFF
clone_size: medium-sized; j_call: TRBJ1-6; v_call: TRBV6-8; d_call: TRBD1; cdr3_nt: TGTGCCAGCAGAACGGGACAGGGATATTCACCCCTCCACTTT; cdr3_aa: CASRTGQGYSPLHF
clone_size: .; j_call: TRBJ2-2; v_call: TRBV6-8; d_call: .; cdr3_nt: TGTGCCAGCAGTTACGAAGGGACCGGGGAGCTGTTTTTT; cdr3_aa: CASSYEGTGELFF
clone_size: .; j_call: TRBJ1-1; v_call: TRBV19; d_call: TRBD1; cdr3_nt: TGTGCCAGTAGTACCGGGACAGGGTTTATTGTCACTGAAGCTTTCTTT; cdr3_aa: CASSTGTGFIVTEAFF
clone_size: .; j_call: TRBJ1-3; v_call: TRBV19; d_call: TRBD1; cdr3_nt: TGTGCCAGTAGCGAACCGGGACAGCCTGGAAACACCATATATTTT; cdr3_aa: CASSEPGQPGNTIYF
clone_size: .; j_call: TRBJ2-3; v_call: TRBV19; d_call: TRBD2; cdr3_nt: TGTGCCAGTAGTATCTGGCTAGCGGACACAGATACGCAGTATTTT; cdr3_aa: CASSIWLADTDTQYF
clone_size: .; j_call: TRBJ1-4; v_call: TRBV6-8; d_call: TRBD1; cdr3_nt: TGTGCCAGCAGAAAGGGACAGGGCGCAACTAATGAAAAACTGTTTTTT; cdr3_aa: CASRKGQGATNEKLFF
clone_size: few; j_call: TRBJ2-7; v_call: TRBV11-3; d_call: .; cdr3_nt: TGTGCCAGCAGCATCGGACGGACAGTCTACGAGCAGTACTTC; cdr3_aa: CASSIGRTVYEQYF
clone_size: few; j_call: TRBJ2-2; v_call: TRBV9; d_call: TRBD2; cdr3_nt: TGTGCCAGCAGCGCGACTAGCGGGGCGTCGGCCGGGGAGCTGTTTTTT; cdr3_aa: CASSATSGASAGELFF
clone_size: .; j_call: TRBJ1-1; v_call: TRBV19; d_call: .; cdr3_nt: TGTGCCAGTAGTCAGCGGGGGAGGGGGAACACTGAAGCTTTCTTT; cdr3_aa: CASSQRGRGNTEAFF
clone_size: few; j_call: TRBJ2-5; v_call: TRBV9; d_call: .; cdr3_nt: TGTGCCACCACTCCAGGGGAAGGAGGGCTAGAGACCCAGTACTTC; cdr3_aa: CATTPGEGGLETQYF
clone_size: .; j_call: TRBJ1-1; v_call: TRBV12-5; d_call: TRBD1; cdr3_nt: TGTGCTAGTGGTTCCCCGGACAGGGGAGCTGGCACTGAAGCTTTCTTT; cdr3_aa: CASGSPDRGAGTEAFF
clone_size: .; j_call: TRBJ1-2; v_call: TRBV19; d_call: TRBD1; cdr3_nt: TGTGCCAGTACTCCTCGGACAGGGGCCTATGGCTACACCTTC; cdr3_aa: CASTPRTGAYGYTF
clone_size: .; j_call: TRBJ1-2; v_call: TRBV25-1; d_call: TRBD1; cdr3_nt: TGTGCCAGCAGCGGGACAGGTTATGGCTACACCTTC; cdr3_aa: CASSGTGYGYTF
clone_size: few; j_call: TRBJ1-6; v_call: TRBV11-3; d_call: TRBD1; cdr3_nt: TGTGCCAGCAGCTTGGGGGGACAGGGAGTTTCACCCCTCCACTTT; cdr3_aa: CASSLGGQGVSPLHF
clone_size: .; j_call: TRBJ1-2; v_call: TRBV11-3; d_call: .; cdr3_nt: TGTGCCAGCAGCTTGGGCAGGGAGCAGCATGGCTACACCTTC; cdr3_aa: CASSLGREQHGYTF
clone_size: .; j_call: TRBJ2-3; v_call: TRBV6-8; d_call: TRBD1; cdr3_nt: TGTGCCAGCAGACCAAATTACAGCGACAGGGGGCGGGCAGATACGCAGTATTTT; cdr3_aa: CASRPNYSDRGRADTQYF
clone_size: .; j_call: TRBJ2-3; v_call: TRBV30; d_call: .; cdr3_nt: TGTGCCTGGAGTGTTAACGGCCCTGGTACGCAGTATTTT; cdr3_aa: CAWSVNGPGTQYF
clone_size: .; j_call: TRBJ2-1; v_call: TRBV15; d_call: .; cdr3_nt: TGTGCCACCAGCAGAGATAGGGGCGGTTTCAGCAATGAGCAGTTCTTC; cdr3_aa: CATSRDRGGFSNEQFF
clone_size: few; j_call: TRBJ2-2; v_call: TRBV18; d_call: .; cdr3_nt: TGTGCCAGCTCACCACCCTCCTCCTTTGGTGTCACCGGGGAGCTGTTTTTT; cdr3_aa: CASSPPSSFGVTGELFF
clone_size: .; j_call: TRBJ2-2; v_call: TRBV11-3; d_call: .; cdr3_nt: TGTGCCAGCAGCTTAGAAGGGCACACCGGGGAGCTGTTTTTT; cdr3_aa: CASSLEGHTGELFF
clone_size: .; j_call: TRBJ2-7; v_call: TRBV6-8; d_call: .; cdr3_nt: TGTGCCAGCAGCCCGTCTTCGGGGGCGCAGCAGTACTTC; cdr3_aa: CASSPSSGAQQYF
clone_size: once; j_call: TRBJ1-2; v_call: TRBV5-1; d_call: .; cdr3_nt: TGCGCCAGCAGCTTGGCCGGGGGGCAGGGTTATGGCTACACCTTC; cdr3_aa: CASSLAGGQGYGYTF
clone_size: few; j_call: TRBJ2-1; v_call: TRBV9; d_call: TRBD2; cdr3_nt: TGTGCCAGCAGGGCCCTAGCGGGGGGACCCTACAATGAGCAGTTCTTC; cdr3_aa: CASRALAGGPYNEQFF
clone_size: few; j_call: TRBJ2-1; v_call: TRBV11-3; d_call: .; cdr3_nt: TGTGCCAGCAGCCAATTTGTGGGGGGCGGGTACAATGAGCAGTTCTTC; cdr3_aa: CASSQFVGGGYNEQFF
clone_size: few; j_call: TRBJ2-1; v_call: TRBV9; d_call: TRBD2; cdr3_nt: TGTGCCAGCATGGGCGGGAGGGCGGACAATGAGCAGTTCTTC; cdr3_aa: CASMGGRADNEQFF
clone_size: few; j_call: TRBJ1-3; v_call: TRBV14; d_call: .; cdr3_nt: TGTGCCAGCAGCGAAGTTGGGGTCTTCACTGGAAACACCATATATTTT; cdr3_aa: CASSEVGVFTGNTIYF
clone_size: .; j_call: TRBJ2-1; v_call: TRBV11-3; d_call: TRBD1; cdr3_nt: TGTGCCAGCAGCTTCGGAGGGACAGGGAGAGGCAATGAGCAGTTCTTC; cdr3_aa: CASSFGGTGRGNEQFF
clone_size: few; j_call: TRBJ1-3; v_call: TRBV1; d_call: .; cdr3_nt: TGCGCCAGTAGCCAAGATCAGGCAGCCTCTGGAAACACCATATATTTT; cdr3_aa: CASSQDQAASGNTIYF